The rows below give T cell receptor beta chains drawn from one sample of a study of vaccination effects on CD4 cells after COVID-19. TCRdb keeps only in-frame clones here, not all; method: immunoSEQ multiplex PCR. This sample has tens of thousands of clones, with roughly 72% found just once. These receptors have no identified antigens. The specimen comprised CD4+ T cells from PBMCs cultured with HCoV-OC43 spike peptides, sampled before COVID-19 vaccination. These receptors were taken from a human donor who received a COVID-19 vaccine. The CDR3 runs from the conserved cysteine through the conserved F or W. A D gene is named only where the DNA matches it firmly. Only part of the rows carry a size: once, few, many, or a class if the clone is expanded.

TRBJ1-3,-,TRBV19,-,CASSRGSGNTIYF,TGTGCCAGTAGCCGAGGCTCTGGAAACACCATATATTTT
TRBJ2-2,-,TRBV24-1,-,CATSVRDGRELFF,TGTGCCACCAGTGTCCGGGACGGTAGGGAGCTGTTTTTT
TRBJ2-5,TRBD2,TRBV30,-,CAWSVLAGGETQYF,TGTGCCTGGAGTGTCCTAGCGGGGGGAGAGACCCAGTACTTC
TRBJ1-5,TRBD1,TRBV19,-,CASSFDRGRQPQHF,TGTGCCAGTAGTTTTGACAGGGGACGTCAGCCCCAGCATTTT
TRBJ1-4,TRBD1,TRBV2,-,CASRDDRGPFMFF,TGTGCCAGCAGGGACGACAGGGGGCCCTTTATGTTTTTT
TRBJ1-5,-,TRBV5-1,-,CASSLGGASSQPQHF,TGCGCCAGCAGCTTGGGGGGGGCATCGAGTCAGCCCCAGCATTTT
TRBJ1-4,TRBD1,TRBV4-1,-,CASSTPGTARNEKLFF,TGCGCCAGCAGCACCCCTGGGACAGCGAGAAATGAAAAACTGTTTTTT
TRBJ2-3,-,TRBV6-2/TRBV6-3,once,CASSYSGLSTDTQYF,TGTGCCAGCAGTTACTCGGGATTAAGCACAGATACGCAGTATTTT
TRBJ2-3,-,TRBV18,-,CASLSTDTQYF,TGTGCCAGCTTAAGCACAGATACGCAGTATTTT
TRBJ1-1,TRBD1,TRBV28,few,CASSWDRGLSTEAFF,TGTGCCAGCAGCTGGGACAGGGGGCTGAGCACTGAAGCTTTCTTT
TRBJ2-2,-,TRBV7-9,once,CASSLGVNTGELFF,TGTGCCAGCAGCTTAGGTGTAAACACCGGGGAGCTGTTTTTT
TRBJ2-6,TRBD1,TRBV19,-,CASSRTGGLGSGANVLTF,TGTGCCAGTAGCAGGACAGGGGGTTTGGGTTCTGGGGCCAACGTCCTGACTTTC
TRBJ1-2,TRBD1,TRBV6-5,-,CASSSPTGEANYGYTF,TGTGCCAGCAGTTCGCCTACAGGGGAAGCTAACTATGGCTACACCTTC
TRBJ2-3,TRBD1,TRBV2,-,CASGRQGGTDTQYF,TGTGCCAGCGGCAGACAGGGGGGCACAGATACGCAGTATTTT